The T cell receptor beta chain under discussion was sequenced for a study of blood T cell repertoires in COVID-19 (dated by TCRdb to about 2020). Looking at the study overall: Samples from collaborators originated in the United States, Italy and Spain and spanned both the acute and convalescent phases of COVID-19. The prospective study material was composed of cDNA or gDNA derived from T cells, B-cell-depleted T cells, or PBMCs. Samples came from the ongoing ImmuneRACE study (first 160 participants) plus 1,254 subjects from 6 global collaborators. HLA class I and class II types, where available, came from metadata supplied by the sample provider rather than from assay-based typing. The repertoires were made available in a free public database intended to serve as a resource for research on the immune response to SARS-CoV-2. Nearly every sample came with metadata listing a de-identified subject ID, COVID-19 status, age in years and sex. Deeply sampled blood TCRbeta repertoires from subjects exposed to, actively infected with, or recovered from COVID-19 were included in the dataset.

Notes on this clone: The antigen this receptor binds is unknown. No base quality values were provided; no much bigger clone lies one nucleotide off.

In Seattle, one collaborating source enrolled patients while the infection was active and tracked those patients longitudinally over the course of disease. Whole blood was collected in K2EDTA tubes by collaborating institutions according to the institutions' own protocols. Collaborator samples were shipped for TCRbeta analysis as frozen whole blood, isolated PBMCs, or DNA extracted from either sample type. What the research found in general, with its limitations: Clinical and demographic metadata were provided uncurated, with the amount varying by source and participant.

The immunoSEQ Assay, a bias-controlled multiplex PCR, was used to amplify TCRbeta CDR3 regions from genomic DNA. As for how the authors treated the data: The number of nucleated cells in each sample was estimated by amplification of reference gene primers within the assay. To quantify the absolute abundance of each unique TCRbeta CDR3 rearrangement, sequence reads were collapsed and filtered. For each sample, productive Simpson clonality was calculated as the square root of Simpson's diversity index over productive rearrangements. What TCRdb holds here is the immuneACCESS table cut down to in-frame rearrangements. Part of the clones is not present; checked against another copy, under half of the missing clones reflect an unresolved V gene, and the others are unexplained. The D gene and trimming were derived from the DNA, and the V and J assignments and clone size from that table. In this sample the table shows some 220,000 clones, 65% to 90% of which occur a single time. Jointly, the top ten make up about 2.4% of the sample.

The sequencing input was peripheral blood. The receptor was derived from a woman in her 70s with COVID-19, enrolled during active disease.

The DNA is as follows: TGTGCCATCAGTGAACGCGGGCGGAGGAACACTGAAGCTTTCTTT. Its protein product is CAISERGRRNTEAFF. In this chain, TRBV10-3 is recombined with TRBJ1-1; the D gene remains uncertain. According to the germline V gene, CDR1 reads ENHRY and CDR2 reads SYGVKD. V is pared back by 3 bases and J by 1 base, with 12 bases lying between the germline termini. There are 15 amino acids in the CDR3, from cysteine to phenylalanine inclusive. Left in the record is the CDR3 DNA by itself, 45 bases read in frame from the first base.